This T cell receptor beta chain emerged from a study of human T cells and chemical hapten exposure. MiXCR, run by TCRdb on the RACE reads, gives a single entry per CDR3 protein. The table shows approximately 97,000 distinct CDR3 sequences, with roughly a quarter occurring only once. V was pared by 6 bases and J by 0 bases, with 10 bases between. The CDR3 covers 14 residues. Documented time point: patch test 3, about 24 weeks after DPC sensitization. Documented treatment: therapeutic diphenylcyclopropenone sensitization with weekly scalp DPC. This clonotype was seen a few times. The sample in question was whole blood, obtained in connection with sensitization to the hapten diphenylcyclopropenone (DPC). This TCR came from a man aged 35 to 55 with alopecia areata. Some clones in this sample may be carry-over from other donors' samples. The chain combines TRBV12-3 or TRBV12-4 with TRBJ2-3, with D possibly being TRBD1 or TRBD2 (5 bases each). The CDR3 region is CASRGELSTDTQYF. The CDR3 nucleotides read TGTGCCAGCAGGGGGGAGCTGAGCACAGATACGCAGTATTTT.